These 8 T cell receptor beta chains originate from one sample sequenced in a study of T cell responses to AZD1222 COVID-19 vaccine. TCRdb's copy holds only in-frame clones and misses some; the assay was immunoSEQ multiplex PCR. The data contain 150,000 to 200,000 clones, roughly 94% of them singletons. This specimen consisted of peripheral blood, obtained on day 0 of AZD1222 vaccination. Receptors originate from an adult in good health.

The V and J genes are TRBV4-2 and TRBJ2-5; 10 bases match TRBD2. V lost 1 base to trimming and J lost 4 bases; unmatched junction nucleotides: 3. The CDR3 consists of 15 residues. Germline V gene sequence: CDR1 LGHNA, CDR2 YNFKEQ. The CDR3 sequence is CASSQGGLAIETQYF. CDR3 sequence (DNA): TGTGCCAGCAGCCAAGGGGGACTAGCGATAGAGACCCAGTACTTC.

The V and J genes are TRBV2 and TRBJ1-1; D ambiguous. Germline V lookup: CDR1 SNHLY, CDR2 FYNNEI. V gave up 5 bases and J gave up 11 bases, with 3 bases separating them. This CDR3 contains 8 residues. The CDR3 region is CASSTAFF. Written as DNA, the CDR3 is TGTGCCAGCAGTACCGCTTTCTTT.

This clone appeared a single time. V and J are TRBV21-1 and TRBJ2-1; the table gives TRBD2 as D, unverified against the DNA. TRBV21-1 is termed a pseudogene. The CDR3 sequence is 19 residues long. The CDR3 is CASSYSGTSGEVTYNEQFF. The CDR3 bases are TGTGCCAGCAGTTATTCCGGGACTAGCGGTGAGGTGACCTACAATGAGCAGTTCTTC.

The chain combines TRBV7-8 with TRBJ2-1, with D uncertain. This CDR3 has 14 amino acids. The ends were cut back, 5 bases at V and 8 bases at J, with 16 bases in the middle. Germline V gene data show CDR1 as SGHVS and CDR2 as FQNEAQ. In DNA, the CDR3 is TGTGCCAGCAGCCGAGGTCAACCGACGGATGAGCAGTTCTTC. As protein: CASSRGQPTDEQFF.

The rearrangement links TRBV7-6 to TRBJ2-6, with D tentatively TRBD1 or TRBD2 (5 bases each). V was clipped by 5 bases and J by 4 bases, with 18 bases between them. Germline V gene sequence: CDR1 SGHVS, CDR2 FNYEAQ. This CDR3 contains 17 residues. The CDR3 region has the DNA TGTGCCAGCAGCCTTCGTCCAGGGAGTGCCGGGGCCAACGTCCTGACTTTC. Amino acids: CASSLRPGSAGANVLTF. Looking up the rest from reference TRBV7-6 and TRBJ2-6 gives the full variable domain: GAGVSQSPRYKVTKRGQDVALRCDPISGHVSLYWYRQALGQGPEFLTYFNYEAQQDKSGLPNDRFSAERPEGSISTLTIQRTEQRDSAMYRCASSLRPGSAGANVLTFGAGSRLTVL.

This clone has just a few counts. The DNA for the CDR3 is TGTGCCAGCGAAGGGGCTGGAAACACCATATATTTT. This encodes CASEGAGNTIYF. This rearrangement joins TRBV12-3 or TRBV12-4 to TRBJ1-3, with a tentative D call TRBD1 (5 bases). CDR3 length: 12 residues. Trimming cost V 8 bases and J 2 bases, with 7 bases left between them.

The chain links TRBV5-4 to TRBJ1-5; a weak D match, TRBD1 (6 bases). Germline CDR1 SGHNT, CDR2 YYREEE (reference sequence). The CDR3 is 15 amino acids. Trimming removed 4 bases at V and 5 bases at J, with 16 bases between. Written as DNA, the CDR3 is TGTGCCAGCAGCGAGGGGGGATGGGGCGATCAGCCCCAGCATTTT. Translated, it gives CASSEGGWGDQPQHF.

The chain employs TRBV27 and TRBJ1-6; a weak D match, TRBD1 (5 bases). CDR1 MNHEY and CDR2 SMNVEV come from the germline V gene (reference sequence). V was pared by 4 bases and J by 7 bases, with 8 bases between. CDR3 length: 13 residues. The CDR3 DNA follows: TGTGCCAGCAGTTGGGGCCAGAATTCACCCCTCCACTTT. This codes for CASSWGQNSPLHF.